The 25 T cell receptor beta chains below were found in one sample sequenced in a study of cytomegalovirus exposure and HLA in healthy donors. Produced via immunoSEQ multiplex PCR; TCRdb's table is partial and in-frame only. The top ten hold about 11% of the sample, which has about 250,000 clones, about 90% seen once. Input material: PBMCs. Receptors were obtained from a man younger than 35 in good health and CMV-seropositive.

This clone was detected once. The V and J genes are TRBV14 and TRBJ2-3, with D possibly TRBD2 on 7 matching bases. The CDR3 spans 16 residues. Germline lookup yields CDR1 SGHDN and CDR2 FVKESK. V gave up 3 bases and J gave up 1 base, with 14 bases separating them. CDR3 in amino acids: CASSQMGAGGTDTQYF. The CDR3 bases are TGTGCCAGCAGCCAGATGGGGGCGGGAGGCACAGATACGCAGTATTTT.

The rearrangement joins TRBV4-1 to TRBJ1-2; TRBD1 aligns across 7 bases. This CDR3 contains 13 residues. The V gene's germline CDR1 is MGHRA and CDR2 YSYEKL. J lost 1 base, V lost 5 bases, and 1 base had no gene match. CDR3 DNA sequence: TGCGCCAGCAGCTACAGGGGTAACTATGGCTACACCTTC. Protein product: CASSYRGNYGYTF.

The chain employs TRBV30 and TRBJ1-2; D might be TRBD1 (6 bases). This CDR3 has 12 amino acids. Trimming removed 3 bases from V and 4 bases from J, with 9 bases in between. Looked up from germline, CDR1 is GTSNPN and CDR2 is SVGIG (reference sequence). The CDR3 here is CAWSLGAYGYTF. In DNA, the CDR3 is TGTGCCTGGAGCTTGGGGGCCTATGGCTACACCTTC.

The V gene is TRBV6-6, the J gene TRBJ2-7; D uncertain. This CDR3 has 14 amino acids. CDR1 and CDR2 from the germline V gene are MNHNY and SVGAGI (reference sequence). Trimming pared 8 bases from V and 3 bases from J, leaving 17 bases between. The CDR3 spells CASRRADPYYEQYF. CDR3 DNA sequence: TGTGCCAGCCGCCGGGCGGACCCCTACTACGAGCAGTACTTC.

In the case of this clone: Mismatch with germline at one junction end may stem from a read error. This chain joins TRBV15 and TRBJ2-7; the D gene could be TRBD1 or TRBD2 (5 bases each). CDR1 is LNHNV, CDR2 YYDKDF, per germline (reference sequence). The CDR3 runs 16 residues. CDR3 sequence (DNA): TGTACCACCAGCAGCTCCACGATGGGGGTCGGTTACGAGCAGTACTTC. This encodes CTTSSSTMGVGYEQYF.

This clone was found once. This chain links TRBV5-4 with TRBJ2-2, with TRBD1 matching 8 bases. The length of the CDR3 is 14 residues. V trimming: 4 bases; J trimming: 7 bases; junction bases outside the gene matches: 6. Germline CDR1 is SGHNT and CDR2 is YYREEE (reference sequence). The DNA of the CDR3 is TGTGCCAGCAGCCCGGACAGGGATAACGGGGAGCTGTTTTTT. It yields the protein CASSPDRDNGELFF.

J is TRBJ2-2 and V is TRBV6-5; TRBD1 agrees at 8 bases. Germline V CDR1 and CDR2: MNHEY, SVGAGI. The J segment lost 7 bases and the V segment lost 6 bases, leaving 7 bases of the junction unmatched. CDR3 size: 14 residues. The CDR3 nucleotides read TGTGCCAGCAGCCAAAACAGGGGGAACGGGGAGCTGTTTTTT. Translating gives CASSQNRGNGELFF.

V usage is TRBV9 and J usage is TRBJ2-1; a weak D match, TRBD2 (6 bases). The V gene lost 6 bases and the J gene lost 4 bases, with 20 bases spanning the gap. This CDR3 spans 16 amino acids. The V gene's germline CDR1 is SGDLS and CDR2 YYNGEE. CDR3 loop: CASTEYGASEYNEQFF. CDR3 sequence (DNA): TGTGCCAGCACGGAATACGGGGCTAGCGAGTACAATGAGCAGTTCTTC.

The V gene is TRBV7-9, the J gene TRBJ2-1, with D unclear. Germline-derived CDR1 and CDR2 are SEHNR and FQNEAQ (reference sequence). The CDR3 extends over 11 amino acids. Trimming left V 5 bases short and J 9 bases short, with 8 bases between. This CDR3 reads CASSARFEQFF. CDR3 DNA sequence: TGTGCCAGCAGCGCACGATTTGAGCAGTTCTTC. The variable domain in full, completed from reference TRBV7-9 and TRBJ2-1, reads DTGVSQNPRHKITKRGQNVTFRCDPISEHNRLYWYRQTLGQGPEFLTYFQNEAQLEKSRLLSDRFSAERPKGSFSTLEIQRTEQGDSAMYLCASSARFEQFFGPGTRLTVL.

This chain uses TRBV27 with TRBJ1-1; tentatively, D is TRBD1 (6 bases). V lost 4 bases and J lost 1, with 10 bases in between. The CDR3 totals 14 residues. Germline lookup yields CDR1 MNHEY and CDR2 SMNVEV (reference sequence). The CDR3 nucleotides read TGTGCCAGCAGTTACAGGGTCGGGAACACTGAAGCTTTCTTT. Translating gives CASSYRVGNTEAFF.

The rearrangement uses TRBV28 and TRBJ2-7; weak D call: TRBD1 (5 bases). Trimming stripped 6 bases from V and 2 bases from J, with 20 bases between. This CDR3 is built from 16 residues. Germline assignment: CDR1 MDHEN and CDR2 SYDVKM. CDR3 sequence (DNA): TGTGCCAGCAGCCGCCCCGCCCGGACACACGCCTACGAGCAGTACTTC. This sequence encodes CASSRPARTHAYEQYF.

The chain is built from TRBV5-1 and TRBJ2-3, with a tentative D call TRBD2 (6 bases). The length of the CDR3 is 15 residues. CDR1 is SGHRS, CDR2 YFSETQ, per germline. The germline V and J ends were trimmed by 4 bases and 3 bases, with 15 bases remaining between them. The CDR3 DNA follows: TGCGCCAGCAGCACCGGGAGTGTCATAACAGATACGCAGTATTTT. Residues: CASSTGSVITDTQYF.

Here the CDR3 DNA reads TGCGCCAGCAGCCAAGTCCCTCCGGCTGGAAACACCATATATTTT. Translating gives CASSQVPPAGNTIYF. The J gene is TRBJ1-3, the V gene TRBV4-1, with D uncertain. With 1 base removed from V and 2 bases from J, the gap between germline ends came to 9 bases. Germline lookup yields CDR1 MGHRA and CDR2 YSYEKL. This CDR3 spans 15 amino acids.

The chain recombines TRBV5-6 with TRBJ2-5, with D perhaps matching TRBD2 (7 bases). The J call is uncertain, as TRBJ2-7 better fits the DNA end. The CDR3 is 18 residues long. The germline V gene has CDR1 SGHDT and CDR2 YYEEEE. The CDR3 sequence is CASETLSGGEIPTYEQYF. As DNA, the CDR3 is TGTGCCAGCGAAACCCTTTCGGGGGGCGAAATACCTACCTACGAGCAGTACTTC.

V usage is TRBV25-1 and J usage is TRBJ1-5, with D hard to call. Germline V CDR1 and CDR2: MGHDK, SYGVNS. CDR3 size: 12 residues. V gave up 5 bases and J gave up 4 bases, with 6 bases separating them. The CDR3 nucleotides read TGTGCCAGCAGTTCAGGAAATCAGCCCCAGCATTTT. Its translation: CASSSGNQPQHF.

A remark on this clone: Other DNA sequences within the sample encode an identical CDR3. V usage is TRBV6-5 and J usage is TRBJ1-2, with 7 bases aligning to TRBD1. V dropped 6 bases and J dropped 2; count of bases not matched to a gene: 3. The CDR3 runs to 13 residues. Germline assignment: CDR1 MNHEY and CDR2 SVGAGI. Here the CDR3 reads CASSPDRNYGYTF. The CDR3 nucleotides read TGTGCCAGCAGCCCGGACAGGAACTATGGCTACACCTTC.

V gene TRBV4-1 combines with J gene TRBJ2-1, with TRBD2 matching over 9 bases. Germline lookup yields CDR1 MGHRA and CDR2 YSYEKL. The CDR3 spans 16 residues. Trimming cost V 3 bases and J 5 bases; bases outside gene matches: 8. DNA of the CDR3: TGCGCCAGCAGCCAGCGATTGAGACTAGCGGACAATGAGCAGTTCTTC. Amino acids: CASSQRLRLADNEQFF.

This chain connects TRBV19 to TRBJ2-7; D unclear. The V end was cut by 3 bases, the J end by 1 base, with 7 bases between. The CDR3 covers 13 residues. Germline CDR1 is LNHDA and CDR2 is SQIVND (reference sequence). CDR3 sequence reads: CASSIENSYEQYF. CDR3 in DNA: TGTGCCAGTAGTATTGAGAATTCCTACGAGCAGTACTTC. The full variable domain, rest sourced from reference TRBV19 and TRBJ2-7, is DGGITQSPKYLFRKEGQNVTLSCEQNLNHDAMYWYRQDPGQGLRLIYYSQIVNDFQKGDIAEGYSVSREKKESFPLTVTSAQKNPTAFYLCASSIENSYEQYFGPGTRLTVT.

By share of the sample, this clone is medium-sized. The V gene is TRBV28, the J gene TRBJ2-1; D remains unclear. Per the germline V gene, CDR1 is MDHEN and CDR2 is SYDVKM. The CDR3 is made up of 14 amino acids. V was pared by 6 bases and J by 5 bases, with 14 bases between. Written as DNA, the CDR3 is TGTGCCAGCAGCGCAACTACCACTAACAATGAGCAGTTCTTC. Protein sequence: CASSATTTNNEQFF.

The chain uses TRBV9 and TRBJ2-1, with D perhaps matching TRBD2 (6 bases). Germline CDR1 SGDLS, CDR2 YYNGEE. The V end was cut by 3 bases, the J end by 6 bases, with 19 bases between. The CDR3 extends over 16 amino acids. CDR3 loop: CASSALGRDKTNEQFF. The CDR3 nucleotides read TGTGCCAGCAGCGCCCTGGGGCGGGATAAAACCAATGAGCAGTTCTTC. Full variable domain (missing parts from reference TRBV9 and TRBJ2-1): DSGVTQTPKHLITATGQRVTLRCSPRSGDLSVYWYQQSLDQGLQFLIQYYNGEERAKGNILERFSAQQFPDLHSELNLSSLELGDSALYFCASSALGRDKTNEQFFGPGTRLTVL.

This chain connects TRBV27 to TRBJ2-7; 16 bases line up with TRBD2. The V gene's germline CDR1 is MNHEY and CDR2 SMNVEV (reference sequence). Germline trimming cut 6 bases from V and 11 bases from J; bases unmatched to any gene: 7. This CDR3 contains 14 residues. The CDR3 coding sequence is TGTGCCAGCAGCCCCGGGACTAGCGGGAGGGCCAAGTACTTC. Its protein product is CASSPGTSGRAKYF.

This CDR3 reads CASSLNGRPYEQYF. As DNA, the CDR3 is TGCGCCAGCAGCTTAAACGGCAGGCCCTACGAGCAGTACTTC. The chain has TRBV5-1 and TRBJ2-7; D remains ambiguous. Trimming cost V 2 bases and J 2 bases, with 11 bases left between them. In germline, CDR1 is SGHRS, CDR2 YFSETQ. CDR3 length equals 14 residues.

This chain uses TRBV9 with TRBJ1-2, with D uncertain. Germline V gives CDR1 SGDLS, CDR2 YYNGEE. V was pared by 0 bases and J by 0 bases, with 9 bases between. The CDR3 has 15 amino acids. The DNA of the CDR3 is TGTGCCAGCAGCGTAGGGACCAATACTAACTATGGCTACACCTTC. It yields the protein CASSVGTNTNYGYTF. Full variable domain (outside the CDR3, taken from reference TRBV9 and TRBJ1-2): DSGVTQTPKHLITATGQRVTLRCSPRSGDLSVYWYQQSLDQGLQFLIQYYNGEERAKGNILERFSAQQFPDLHSELNLSSLELGDSALYFCASSVGTNTNYGYTFGSGTRLTVV.

The J gene is TRBJ1-2, the V gene TRBV19; D possibly corresponds to TRBD1 (6 bases). In germline, CDR1 is LNHDA, CDR2 SQIVND (reference sequence). The CDR3 totals 13 residues. V was clipped by 5 bases and J by 6 bases, with 13 bases between them. The CDR3, as DNA: TGTGCCAGTAGTTTTGGGGGCGCAGATGGCTACACCTTC. Its translation is CASSFGGADGYTF.

V gene TRBV10-3 combines with J gene TRBJ2-1; D gene ambiguous. CDR3 length: 15 residues. Germline values: CDR1 ENHRY, CDR2 SYGVKD. The germline V and J ends were trimmed by 4 bases and 0 bases, with 10 bases remaining between them. CDR3 region: CAISGQVSSYNEQFF. In nucleotides, the CDR3 is TGTGCCATCAGTGGCCAGGTTAGCTCCTACAATGAGCAGTTCTTC.